The source of this TCR beta chain is a study of tumor and adjacent non-tumor tissue in lung cancer. Overall study: Patients were aged roughly 30 to 76, fewer than twelve men and roughly 5 women, stage I to III. Points from the study as a whole: Tumor repertoires had a smaller top 100 clone share than normal lung.

A modified ARM-PCR protocol with three rounds of nested PCR amplified TCRbeta. TCRdb ran MiXCR on the multiplex PCR reads and lists one entry per CDR3 protein. The table includes some 84,000 distinct CDR3 sequences, roughly two thirds detected once. With respect to this clonotype: What it recognizes is unknown.

Germline CDR1 and CDR2: SGHRS and YFSETQ. CDR3 size: 15 residues. Deletions cut 9 bases from V and 3 bases from J, with 19 bases between. The template was RNA from unsorted bulk tissue. The origin of this receptor is a man between 65 and 85 years old with non-small cell lung cancer. This chain uses TRBV5-1 with TRBJ1-5; D uncertain. Sequencing input: lung tumor tissue. The CDR3 spells CANRLNPQLNQPQHF. CDR3 DNA: TGCGCCAACCGGCTTAATCCACAGCTCAATCAGCCCCAGCATTTT. Supplemented by reference TRBV5-1 and TRBJ1-5, the full variable domain reads KAGVTQTPRYLIKTRGQQVTLSCSPISGHRSVSWYQQTPGQGLQFLFEYFSETQRNKGNFPGRFSGRQFSNSRSEMNVSTLELGDSALYLCANRLNPQLNQPQHFGDGTRLSIL.